This TCR beta chain comes out of a study of T cell repertoires in cytomegalovirus infection. This clonotype was found a few times. Unmatched junction bases numbered 5, after V lost 2 bases and J lost 7 bases. Germline V gene lookup returns CDR1 SQVTM and CDR2 ANQGSEA. This CDR3 has 14 residues. TCRdb re-analysed the reads in MiXCR, keeping a single row per CDR3 protein. This table has under 200,000 distinct CDR3 sequences, approximately 9.6% appearing once. The sequenced material came from PBMCs. The TCR comes from a human donor in good health (CMV status not recorded). Some clones in this sample may be carry-over from other donors' samples. The chain recombines TRBV29-1 with TRBJ1-2, with TRBD1 matching 12 bases. The CDR3, as DNA: TGCAGCGTTGAACGGGGACAGGGGGCGCTTGGCTACACCTTC. Translated: CSVERGQGALGYTF.